The clone carrying this T cell receptor beta chain was found a few times. The antigen remains undetermined. A clone one base away is much larger, so this may be a read error. Trimming removed 6 bases from V and 4 bases from J; junction bases left unmatched: 4. There are 13 residues in the CDR3. Germline V CDR1 and CDR2: MNHNS, SASEGT. These data come from a study of response to subunit inactivated influenza vaccine. Study-wide results and caveats: With each seasonal influenza vaccination, the authors suggested, few new T cells are recruited.

MiXCR, applied by TCRdb to the RT-PCR reads, yields one record per CDR3 protein. The data show roughly 500,000 distinct CDR3 sequences, about 17% seen once. This TCR derives from a man aged 50 to 69 who received an inactivated influenza vaccine. The sequenced sample was CD4+ T cells sorted from PBMCs, obtained roughly 24 months after vaccination. This sequence joins TRBV6-1 and TRBJ1-2; 8 positions agree with TRBD1. CDR3 loop: CASRPGQGYGYTF. CDR3 nucleotides: TGTGCCAGCAGGCCCGGACAGGGCTATGGCTACACCTTC.